These T cell receptor beta chains were read from a single sample in a study of regulatory T cells in long-lasting Graves disease. From the multiplex PCR reads, TCRdb called clonotypes with MiXCR, one entry per CDR3 protein. The data hold around 400,000 distinct CDR3 sequences, with roughly 10% observed a single time. The sample was also linked to a second study, of T cells in Graves' hyperthyroidism and ophthalmopathy.

The source material was peripheral blood mononuclear cells (PBMCs), sampled at new diagnosis, from a patient treated with antithyroid drugs. The source of these receptors is a woman younger than 35 with Graves disease. The CDR3 runs from the conserved cysteine through the conserved F or W. D genes are given only for firm matches.

TRBV20-1	.	TRBJ1-3	CSASGGADTIYF
TRBV15	TRBD2	TRBJ2-1	CASSFGGGRDEQFF
TRBV2	.	TRBJ1-2	CASATSTANYGYTF
TRBV7-9	.	TRBJ2-1	CASSAPTNYNEQFF
TRBV19	.	TRBJ2-1	CASSIPGRGFHEQFF
TRBV7-2	.	TRBJ1-3	CASSLGGDTIYF
TRBV6-1	.	TRBJ1-5	CASTNGKQPQHF
TRBV5-1	TRBD1	TRBJ2-3	CAIRDSSTDTQYF
TRBV29-1	.	TRBJ1-2	CSVEMGSYGYTF
TRBV7-6	.	TRBJ1-6	CASSLVSGQINSPLHF
TRBV7-2	.	TRBJ2-4	CASSLVDGGKNIQYF
TRBV19	TRBD2	TRBJ2-1	CASSLPVGLAGEYNEQFF
TRBV7-8	.	TRBJ2-7	CASSLWDFGYEQYF
TRBV29-1	TRBD1	TRBJ2-3	CSVPQYRTGLGTDTQYF
TRBV2	.	TRBJ1-1	CASRDWTEAFF
TRBV7-9	.	TRBJ1-4	CATSPEANEKLFF
TRBV12-3/TRBV12-4	TRBD1	TRBJ1-1	CASSLGQGEAFF
TRBV15	.	TRBJ2-3	CATSRGVGPLLAADTQYF
TRBV5-1	TRBD1	TRBJ1-4	CASSFSGTGRYEKLFF
TRBV7-3	TRBD2	TRBJ2-2	CASSETPTSSLTGELFF
TRBV7-2	.	TRBJ1-5	CASSPHRDGGSNQPQHF
TRBV24-1	TRBD2	TRBJ2-7	CATSDLRWTSSYEQYF
TRBV5-6	.	TRBJ1-3	CASSLGRPANSGNTIYF
TRBV12-3/TRBV12-4	.	TRBJ2-3	CASSFVALGTDTQYF
TRBV27	TRBD1	TRBJ1-2	CASRLRQGSNYGYTF
TRBV28	.	TRBJ1-1	CASSSQGRVTEAFF
TRBV28	.	TRBJ1-5	CATLLVWGGLSQPQHF
TRBV14	.	TRBJ1-1	CASSQVTTGAFF
TRBV7-2	TRBD1	TRBJ1-4	CASSLPRGDSQSTTTNEKLFF
TRBV28	.	TRBJ1-3	CASSITGSNTIYF
TRBV7-8	.	TRBJ2-1	CASSAYRLAEQFF
TRBV4-1	.	TRBJ2-1	CASSSFRGRGYNEQFF
TRBV5-6	.	TRBJ2-1	CASSSPKVGDERFF
TRBV7-6	.	TRBJ1-5	CASSLVPKLTPNQPQHF
TRBV19	TRBD1	TRBJ2-4	CASSILRTGVKNIQYF